Listed below are T cell receptor beta chains from one sample, sequenced in a study of blood T cell repertoires in COVID-19. Generated by immunoSEQ multiplex PCR, the TCRdb table keeps only in-frame clones and is missing some. The sample has approximately 120,000 clones; over 75% are singletons. What was sequenced was peripheral blood. The receptors derive from a man of 80 years or more with active or convalescent COVID-19. Both conserved end residues are part of each CDR3. The D gene is left open where the match is weak. Where a row states a size, it is once, few, many or the class of an expanded clone; other rows omit it.

d_call,clone_size,cdr3_length,j_call,v_call,cdr3_nt,cdr3_aa
NA,NA,14,TRBJ1-1,TRBV4-1,TGCGCCAGCAGCCAAGGGTTGAGCTTTAGTGAAGCTTTCTTT,CASSQGLSFSEAFF
NA,NA,15,TRBJ1-2,TRBV7-6,TGTGCCAGCAGCTCCTCCGGATGGGGCAACTATGGCTACACCTTC,CASSSSGWGNYGYTF
NA,NA,15,TRBJ2-7,TRBV14,TGTGCCAGCAGCCAAGATTCCGGGAGAAACTACGAGCAGTACTTC,CASSQDSGRNYEQYF
TRBD2,NA,18,TRBJ2-1,TRBV4-1,TGCGCCAGCAGCCAAGAGGGTGGGCTAGCGGGGGTTTACAATGAGCAGTTCTTC,CASSQEGGLAGVYNEQFF
TRBD1,NA,16,TRBJ2-7,TRBV27,TGTGCCAGCAGTCCAGTATCCGGGACAGCCTACCACGAGCAGTACTTC,CASSPVSGTAYHEQYF
TRBD2,NA,14,TRBJ2-1,TRBV6-5,TGTGCCAGCAGTATTGCGGGAGCCTACAATGAGCAGTTCTTC,CASSIAGAYNEQFF
TRBD2,NA,15,TRBJ2-3,TRBV6-4,TGTGCCAGCAGTAGAACGGGACTAGCGTCAGATACGCAGTATTTT,CASSRTGLASDTQYF
NA,NA,14,TRBJ2-7,TRBV11-1,TGTGCCAGCAGCTTACCAGGGGACCCCTACGAGCAGTACTTC,CASSLPGDPYEQYF
TRBD1,NA,15,TRBJ2-7,TRBV29-1,TGCAGCGCCACCGGGCGGCAGGGGGCCTCCTACGAGCAGTACTTC,CSATGRQGASYEQYF
NA,NA,13,TRBJ2-1,TRBV4-1,TGCGCCAGCAGCCAAGCCGCCTACAATGAGCAGTTCTTC,CASSQAAYNEQFF
TRBD1,NA,14,TRBJ2-3,TRBV28,TGTGCCAGCAGTCGACAGGGGGTTGGAGATACGCAGTATTTT,CASSRQGVGDTQYF
NA,NA,16,TRBJ1-2,TRBV4-1,TGCGCCAGCAGCCAGGAAACAGGGATCGTAATCTATGGCTACACCTTC,CASSQETGIVIYGYTF
NA,NA,13,TRBJ1-2,TRBV30,TGTGCCTGGAGTGTAGGAGGGGAGGAAGGCTACACCTTC,CAWSVGGEEGYTF
NA,NA,16,TRBJ2-5,TRBV5-8,TGTGCCAGCAGCCAGGGACTGGGGGGATTCCAAGAGACCCAGTACTTC,CASSQGLGGFQETQYF
NA,NA,14,TRBJ1-1,TRBV6-1,TGTGCCAGCAGTGATCAGGGGAGTAACACTGAAGCTTTCTTT,CASSDQGSNTEAFF
TRBD2,NA,14,TRBJ2-7,TRBV2,TGTGCCAGCAGACTAGCGGGAGAAATCTACGAGCAGTACTTC,CASRLAGEIYEQYF
NA,NA,13,TRBJ1-1,TRBV19,TGTGCCAGTAGAGGGGGTCGAAACACTGAAGCTTTCTTT,CASRGGRNTEAFF
TRBD2,NA,12,TRBJ2-1,TRBV29-1,TGCAGCGTAGGCGGGGGGGCAAATGAGCAGTTCTTC,CSVGGGANEQFF
NA,NA,13,TRBJ1-5,TRBV6-5,TGTGCCAGCAGCACCGGGATTAATCAGCCCCAGCATTTT,CASSTGINQPQHF
TRBD1,few,15,TRBJ2-7,TRBV6-5,TGTGCCAGCAGTTACGGGACAGGGGGCAACGACGAGCAGTACTTC,CASSYGTGGNDEQYF
TRBD1,NA,12,TRBJ1-1,TRBV28,TGTGCCAGCGCCGATAGGACAGGGAGGGCTTTCTTT,CASADRTGRAFF
NA,few,12,TRBJ1-1,TRBV5-5,TGTGCCAGCTGCGGGGAGCTCCCTGAAGCTTTCTTT,CASCGELPEAFF
NA,NA,16,TRBJ2-1,TRBV28,TGTGCCAGCAGCCTTAACGGGAATCCCTCCTACAATGAGCAGTTCTTC,CASSLNGNPSYNEQFF
NA,NA,11,TRBJ2-7,TRBV25-1,TGTGCCAGCAGTACTATTTACGAGCAGTACTTC,CASSTIYEQYF
NA,NA,15,TRBJ1-5,TRBV6-5,TGTGCCAGCAGTACCGCAGGGGTTGCCAATCAGCCCCAGCATTTT,CASSTAGVANQPQHF
TRBD1,once,18,TRBJ1-2,TRBV7-2,TGTGCCAGCAGCCAAAAACCAGGACAGGGAAACTCAATCTATGGCTACACCTTC,CASSQKPGQGNSIYGYTF
NA,once,13,TRBJ1-1,TRBV27,TGTGCCAGCAGTTTAGTACAGGCCTCTGAAGCTTTCTTT,CASSLVQASEAFF
NA,few,15,TRBJ2-7,TRBV19,TGTGCCAGTAGGATGGAGGGGGCGTCCCCCTACGAGCAGTACTTC,CASRMEGASPYEQYF
TRBD1,NA,17,TRBJ1-1,TRBV24-1,TGTGCCACCAGTGATTTGGGACAGGGCTTACAAAACACTGAAGCTTTCTTT,CATSDLGQGLQNTEAFF